Sequencing of this T cell receptor (beta chain) was carried out in a study of T-cell reconstitution after alpha-beta-depleted transplantation in children. Study-wide points: Recipient T cells and thymic progenitors that survived were the source of the high TCRbeta diversity seen at day 60 in some patients. As was reported, about two months after transplant, alpha-beta T cells came from several hundred expanded graft clones. A year had passed since transplant, and T-cell counts and diversity by then came mostly from newly produced T cells.

Unique molecular identifiers were built into the TCRbeta library. TCRdb redid the calling of the PCR reads with MiXCR, one entry per CDR3 protein. The sample includes hundreds of thousands of distinct CDR3 sequences, around 23% seen only once; the top ten take approximately 14%. This clonotype was seen at least ten times. The target antigen is unknown. With V trimmed by 5 bases and J by 0 bases, 7 bases remained unmatched. The CDR3 sequence is 15 residues long. Per germline, CDR1 SGHRS and CDR2 YFSETQ. The sequences come from PBMCs, mostly from graft donor cells, collected 360 days after TCRalphabeta/CD19-depleted stem cell transplant. The receptor was isolated from a boy less than two years old who had a stem cell transplant for acute myeloid leukemia, so the T cells may come from the graft donor. V is TRBV5-1 and J is TRBJ2-7; 8 bases align to TRBD1. DNA for the CDR3: TGCGCCAGCAGTTTCCGGGACAGGAGCTCCTACGAGCAGTACTTC. It yields the protein CASSFRDRSSYEQYF.